This T cell receptor (beta chain) came from a study of T cells in localized non-small cell lung cancer. The study, taken as a whole, reports: Uninvolved adjacent lung had the highest recorded T cell clonality, with tumor below it.

A word on this clone: What it binds is unknown.

Trimming removed 11 bases from V and 2 bases from J; junction bases left unmatched: 15. Per the germline V gene, CDR1 is KGHSH and CDR2 is LQKENI. This CDR3 is 15 amino acids long. Method: immunoSEQ multiplex PCR; TCRdb's copy keeps in-frame clones and lacks some. The table shows roughly 86,000 clones, with just under 85% occurring only once. This receptor was obtained from a man aged 35 to 69 with stage I lung adenocarcinoma. The sequences come from peripheral blood, collected before any cancer treatment. The rearrangement links TRBV18 to TRBJ2-7; 7 bases fit TRBD2. This chain's CDR3 is CASGTGGYFPYEQYF. The CDR3 DNA reads TGTGCCTCCGGAACGGGGGGTTATTTTCCCTACGAGCAGTACTTC. The whole variable domain, filled in from reference TRBV18 and TRBJ2-7, reads NAGVMQNPRHLVRRRGQEARLRCSPMKGHSHVYWYRQLPEEGLKFMVYLQKENIIDESGMPKERFSAEFPKEGPSILRIQQVVRGDSAAYFCASGTGGYFPYEQYFGPGTRLTVT.